One sample yielded the 24 T cell receptor beta chains listed below, sequenced in a study of CD8 T cells in Susac syndrome. Random hexamers served to reverse transcribe roughly 0.45 to 1 ug RNA. TCRdb independently ran MiXCR on the immunoSEQ multiplex PCR reads; one entry per CDR3 protein. The data hold fewer than 140,000 distinct CDR3 sequences, with 94% observed a single time. Input material: CD8+ T cells from PBMCs. The receptors were gathered from a human donor with Susac syndrome.

The J gene is TRBJ2-7, the V gene TRBV27; D gene unclear. The germline V gene has CDR1 MNHEY and CDR2 SMNVEV (reference sequence). Between the trimmed V and J ends, which lost 5 bases and 3 bases, there was a span of 8 bases. This CDR3 is built from 12 residues. The CDR3 is CASSTIHYEQYF. CDR3 bases: TGTGCCAGCAGTACCATTCACTACGAGCAGTACTTC.

The chain has TRBV27 and TRBJ2-1; 10 bases map to TRBD2. The CDR3 covers 14 residues. V was pared by 1 base and J by 9 bases, with 3 bases of the junction left unmatched. CDR1 and CDR2 from the germline V gene are MNHEY and SMNVEV (reference sequence). Here the CDR3 DNA reads TGTGCCAGCAGTTTATTAGCTAGCGGGGGTGAGCAGTTCTTC. It encodes CASSLLASGGEQFF.

V is TRBV9 and J is TRBJ2-5; no reliable D call. The CDR3 is 15 amino acids. V shed 4 bases and J shed 5 bases, with 18 bases lying between them. Germline V gene data show CDR1 as SGDLS and CDR2 as YYNGEE. The CDR3 DNA sequence: TGTGCCAGCAGCCCAGCCGGGTTAGCCCTTGAGACCCAGTACTTC. As protein: CASSPAGLALETQYF.

The chain carries TRBV16 and TRBJ1-2, with D possibly matching TRBD1 (6 bases). Trimming took 0 bases from V and 10 from J, leaving 9 bases between them. Germline V gene sequence: CDR1 KGHSY, CDR2 FQNENV. This CDR3 spans 12 amino acids. The CDR3 DNA reads TGTGCCAGCAGCCAATCGGGGGGCGACTACACCTTC. Amino acids: CASSQSGGDYTF.

This rearrangement joins TRBV7-2 to TRBJ2-7; possible D gene TRBD1, 7 bases. The CDR3 covers 14 residues. Germline V gene data show CDR1 as SGHTA and CDR2 as FQGNSA. V lost 5 bases, J lost 3 bases, and 14 bases lay in between. The CDR3 loop is CASSPLRGDYEQYF. The CDR3 region has the DNA TGTGCCAGCAGCCCCCTCAGGGGGGACTACGAGCAGTACTTC.

V usage is TRBV4-1 and J usage is TRBJ1-6; D might be TRBD1 (6 bases). Germline lookup yields CDR1 MGHRA and CDR2 YSYEKL. Trimming left V 0 bases short and J 6 bases short, with 12 bases between. This CDR3 is 16 amino acids long. Here the CDR3 reads CASSQEGQGSNSPLHF. As DNA, the CDR3 is TGCGCCAGCAGCCAAGAAGGGCAGGGGAGTAATTCACCCCTCCACTTT.

The V call is TRBV9, the J call TRBJ2-5, with D possibly being TRBD2 (6 bases). The CDR3 is 15 residues long. V lost 0 bases and J lost 4, with 13 bases in between. Per the germline V gene, CDR1 is SGDLS and CDR2 is YYNGEE. CDR3 residues: CASSVAGGSRETQYF. The CDR3 DNA reads TGTGCCAGCAGCGTAGCTGGGGGGTCTAGAGAGACCCAGTACTTC.

V usage is TRBV2 and J usage is TRBJ1-2; possible D gene TRBD1, 5 bases. CDR1 and CDR2 (germline): SNHLY, FYNNEI. The CDR3 length is 11 residues. Here the CDR3 reads CVLLGDYGYTF. The CDR3 DNA sequence: TGTGTTCTCCTGGGGGACTATGGCTACACCTTC.

The chain uses TRBV7-2 and TRBJ1-6, with D possibly TRBD1 on 5 matching bases. CDR1 is SGHTA and CDR2 is FQGNSA in the germline V gene. This CDR3 has 17 residues. V was trimmed by 3 bases and J by 6 bases, leaving 18 bases between them. The CDR3 reads CASSFEPGPTVNSPLHF. The DNA for the CDR3 is TGTGCCAGCAGCTTCGAGCCGGGACCCACGGTTAATTCACCCCTCCACTTT.

The chain joins TRBV12-3 or TRBV12-4 to TRBJ2-2; possibly TRBD2 for D (5 bases). The CDR3 is 14 amino acids. Trimming took off 8 bases at V and 6 bases at J, with 16 bases between the two ends. CDR3 sequence reads: CASPPLGVPGELFF. CDR3 nucleotides: TGTGCCAGCCCCCCACTGGGAGTACCCGGGGAGCTGTTTTTT.

This sequence joins TRBV27 and TRBJ2-5, with D possibly matching TRBD2 (6 bases). CDR1 MNHEY and CDR2 SMNVEV come from the germline V gene (reference sequence). The CDR3 covers 13 residues. The ends were cut back, 1 base at V and 5 bases at J, with 8 bases in the middle. As DNA, the CDR3 is TGTGCCAGCAGTTTATTTGGGGGGGAGACCCAGTACTTC. Its protein is CASSLFGGETQYF.

This clonotype is a singleton in its sample. The chain employs TRBV5-4 and TRBJ2-3; maybe TRBD2 (7 bases). Trimming left V 6 bases short and J 0 bases short, with 14 bases between. The CDR3 has 15 residues. Germline V lookup: CDR1 SGHNT, CDR2 YYREEE (reference sequence). In nucleotides, the CDR3 is TGTGCCAGCATGAATAGGGGGGGCAGCACAGATACGCAGTATTTT. It codes for CASMNRGGSTDTQYF.

The genes are TRBV6-5 and TRBJ2-1, with 7 bases that match TRBD1. CDR1 and CDR2 (germline): MNHEY, SVGAGI. V lost 3 bases, J lost 0 bases, and 5 bases stayed unmatched. The CDR3 totals 16 residues. The CDR3 sequence: CASSYRDSNSYNEQFF. CDR3 bases: TGTGCCAGCAGTTATCGGGACAGCAACTCCTACAATGAGCAGTTCTTC.

The chain links TRBV4-3 to TRBJ2-7, with 10 bases lining up with TRBD2. V lost 0 bases and J lost 6; bases outside the gene matches: 8. The germline gives CDR1 LGHNA, CDR2 YSLEER. The CDR3 spans 16 residues. CDR3 region: CASSQELGLAGAEQYF. The CDR3 nucleotides are TGCGCCAGCAGCCAAGAGTTGGGCCTAGCGGGAGCCGAGCAGTACTTC.

CDR3 coding DNA: TGCGCCAGCAGCCAAGATCTCGGACCTGAAACTCCCGATTCCTACGAGCAGTACTTC. It specifies CASSQDLGPETPDSYEQYF. The V call is TRBV4-1, the J call TRBJ2-7, with D hard to call. Germline-derived CDR1 and CDR2 are MGHRA and YSYEKL. V lost 0 bases and J lost 1, with 22 bases in between. The CDR3 spans 19 residues.

V gene TRBV14 combines with J gene TRBJ2-5; no clear D. Trimming shortened V by 4 bases and J by 0 bases, and 9 bases separated the two germline ends. Germline CDR1 SGHDN, CDR2 FVKESK. The CDR3 spans 14 residues. The CDR3 loop reads CASSLRVYQETQYF. CDR3 nucleotides: TGTGCCAGCAGCCTCCGGGTGTACCAAGAGACCCAGTACTTC.

This clonotype appeared once. The genes are TRBV20-1 and TRBJ2-1; 8 bases fit TRBD2. Germline-derived CDR1 and CDR2 are DFQATT and SNEGSKA (reference sequence). The CDR3 consists of 16 residues. V gave up 0 bases and J gave up 0 bases; unmatched junction bases: 4. The CDR3 reads CSARERGASSYNEQFF. CDR3 nucleotide sequence: TGCAGTGCTAGAGAGCGGGGGGCCAGCTCCTACAATGAGCAGTTCTTC.

The chain carries TRBV3-1 and TRBJ2-5; the match to TRBD2 covers 9 bases. V lost 4 bases to trimming and J lost 5 bases; unmatched junction nucleotides: 8. Germline assignment: CDR1 LGHDT and CDR2 YNNKEL (reference sequence). The CDR3 is made up of 15 amino acids. This CDR3 reads CASSPRSGGLETQYF. The CDR3 DNA reads TGTGCCAGCAGCCCCCGCAGCGGGGGGTTGGAGACCCAGTACTTC.

This sequence joins TRBV4-2 and TRBJ2-7; D unclear. The V end lost 10 bases, the J end lost 0 bases, and 13 bases lay between the germline ends. CDR1 LGHNA and CDR2 YNFKEQ come from the germline V gene. The CDR3 sequence is 13 residues long. CDR3 coding DNA: TGTGCCACCGCGGCCGGAAGCTCCTACGAGCAGTACTTC. This codes for CATAAGSSYEQYF.

The V and J genes are TRBV20-1 and TRBJ2-1, with 7 bases matching TRBD1. The germline CDR1 and CDR2 sequences are DFQATT and SNEGSKA (reference sequence). This CDR3 region has 15 residues. V was clipped by 5 bases and J by 2 bases; unmatched bases: 9. The CDR3 here is CSASDRDSTYNEQFF. The DNA for the CDR3 is TGCAGTGCTTCCGACCGGGACAGCACCTACAATGAGCAGTTCTTC.

The J gene is TRBJ2-2, the V gene TRBV4-3, with D perhaps TRBD2 (6 bases). Germline V gene data show CDR1 as LGHNA and CDR2 as YSLEER. V was trimmed by 1 base and J by 7 bases, leaving 7 bases between them. CDR3 size: 13 residues. The CDR3 DNA reads as TGCGCCAGCAGCCAAGTGGGGGGCGGGGAGCTGTTTTTT. Protein product: CASSQVGGGELFF.

The rearrangement joins TRBV9 to TRBJ1-1; D is unresolved. V gave up 3 bases and J gave up 5 bases, with 8 bases separating them. CDR1 is SGDLS, CDR2 YYNGEE, per germline. The CDR3 runs to 12 residues. CDR3 DNA: TGTGCCAGCAGCGGCTCGGCGACTGAAGCTTTCTTT. It specifies CASSGSATEAFF.

This sequence joins TRBV5-1 and TRBJ1-6, with 9 bases identical to TRBD1. There are 16 residues in the CDR3. From germline, CDR1 is SGHRS and CDR2 YFSETQ. Unmatched junction bases numbered 10, after V lost 7 bases and J lost 5 bases. CDR3 amino acids: CASGIGQGLDNSPLHF. In DNA, the CDR3 is TGCGCCAGCGGTATCGGACAGGGGTTGGATAATTCACCCCTCCACTTT.

V is TRBV7-9 and J is TRBJ1-1; D might be TRBD1 (6 bases). The V gene lost 1 base and the J gene lost 10 bases, with 13 bases spanning the gap. Germline V lookup: CDR1 SEHNR, CDR2 FQNEAQ (reference sequence). The CDR3 is made up of 13 amino acids. CDR3 protein: CASSLDAGVGAFF. For the CDR3, the DNA is TGTGCCAGCAGCTTAGATGCAGGGGTTGGAGCTTTCTTT.